A selection of T cell receptor beta chains follows, all from one sample in a study of response to subunit inactivated influenza vaccine. TCRdb re-derived calls from the RT-PCR reads in MiXCR, one entry per CDR3 protein. The sample has 450,000 to 600,000 distinct CDR3 sequences, 6% to 9% seen once. Here the sequenced sample was PBMCs from blood, taken 23 months after vaccination. The receptor set was obtained from a man aged 45 to 70 who received an inactivated influenza vaccine. Both conserved end residues are part of each CDR3. D genes are given only for firm matches. Size tells how often a clone was seen (once, few, many) or the class of an expanded clone, and some rows leave it out.

d_call,j_call,v_call,clone_size,cdr3_aa,cdr3_nt
-,TRBJ2-7,TRBV7-8,many,CASSSPGLSYEQYF,TGTGCCAGCAGCTCACCGGGACTGAGCTACGAGCAGTACTTC
-,TRBJ1-1,TRBV6-2/TRBV6-3,few,CASSYVGSEAFF,TGTGCCAGCAGTTACGTCGGTAGTGAAGCTTTCTTT
TRBD1,TRBJ2-3,TRBV28,many,CASSFYVMGQGSADTQYF,TGTGCCAGCAGTTTTTACGTAATGGGACAGGGAAGCGCAGATACGCAGTATTTT
-,TRBJ1-2,TRBV5-1,-,CASSVGRALSNYGYTF,TGCGCCAGCAGCGTGGGGCGAGCCCTCTCGAACTATGGCTACACCTTC
-,TRBJ2-3,TRBV29-1,few,CSVPHDPSSTDTQYF,TGCAGCGTTCCCCACGACCCCTCTAGCACAGATACGCAGTATTTT
TRBD2,TRBJ2-1,TRBV20-1,many,CSASRGEQFF,TGCAGTGCTTCGCGGGGGGAGCAGTTCTTC
-,TRBJ2-5,TRBV20-1,many,CSASQGAETQYF,TGCAGTGCTAGCCAGGGCGCAGAGACCCAGTACTTC
TRBD1,TRBJ2-7,TRBV5-1,few,CASSGGPVTGGNEQYF,TGCGCCAGCAGCGGAGGCCCAGTTACAGGGGGCAACGAGCAGTACTTC
-,TRBJ1-1,TRBV11-2,-,CASSLLEETAF,TGTGCCAGCAGCTTATTAGAGGAGACAGCTTTT
TRBD1,TRBJ1-5,TRBV20-1,-,CSASQGGRQPQHF,TGCAGTGCTAGCCAAGGGGGCAGGCAGCCCCAGCATTTT
-,TRBJ2-2,TRBV7-2,-,CASSLERVRGGELFF,TGTGCCAGCAGCCTAGAGCGGGTCCGAGGCGGGGAGCTGTTTTTT
-,TRBJ1-5,TRBV12-3/TRBV12-4,many,CASSWLGNQPQHF,TGTGCCAGCAGCTGGTTGGGCAATCAGCCCCAGCATTTT
-,TRBJ1-6,TRBV12-3/TRBV12-4,-,CASSLWVDRIYNSPLHF,TGTGCCAGCAGTTTATGGGTCGACAGAATTTATAATTCACCCCTCCACTTT
-,TRBJ1-4,TRBV6-1,many,CASRQHGSNEKLFF,TGTGCCAGCAGACAACACGGAAGCAATGAAAAACTGTTTTTT
TRBD1,TRBJ2-7,TRBV10-3,few,CAPEAGQASYEQYF,TGTGCCCCTGAGGCCGGACAGGCATCCTACGAGCAGTACTTC
-,TRBJ2-4,TRBV12-3/TRBV12-4,-,CASSLGSALAKNIQYF,TGTGCCAGCAGTTTGGGATCAGCATTAGCCAAAAACATTCAGTACTTC
-,TRBJ1-6,TRBV7-8,-,CASSPSRHSNNSPLHF,TGTGCCAGCAGCCCTAGTAGGCACTCAAATAATTCACCCCTCCACTTT
-,TRBJ2-7,TRBV6-5,-,CASSYLPDLGEQYF,TGTGCCAGCAGTTATCTCCCGGACCTGGGCGAGCAGTACTTC
TRBD1,TRBJ2-3,TRBV4-3,many,CASSQDSGGLTGTDTQYF,TGCGCCAGCAGCCAAGATTCAGGGGGATTGACAGGCACAGATACGCAGTATTTT
-,TRBJ2-7,TRBV7-2,-,CASSDFRRGFYEQYF,TGTGCCAGCAGCGATTTCCGCCGGGGGTTCTACGAGCAGTACTTC
-,TRBJ1-1,TRBV10-3,few,CAITQRQENTEAFF,TGTGCCATCACTCAACGACAGGAGAACACTGAAGCTTTCTTT
TRBD2,TRBJ2-3,TRBV12-3/TRBV12-4,many,CASSLWPRGGIVDTQYF,TGTGCCAGCAGTTTATGGCCTCGCGGGGGGATAGTAGATACGCAGTATTTT
-,TRBJ2-7,TRBV9,-,CASSVGPTSYEQYF,TGTGCCAGCAGCGTAGGTCCGACCAGCTACGAGCAGTACTTC
-,TRBJ2-2,TRBV3-1,few,CASSSTGLLNTGELFF,TGTGCCAGCAGTTCAACGGGACTCCTAAACACCGGGGAGCTGTTTTTT
TRBD1,TRBJ1-1,TRBV5-1,-,CASSSEGAWTEAFF,TGCGCCAGCAGCTCAGAGGGGGCATGGACTGAAGCTTTCTTT
TRBD2,TRBJ2-1,TRBV12-3/TRBV12-4,-,CASSLGRGGRNEQFF,TGTGCCAGCAGCCTAGGGCGGGGGGGCCGCAATGAGCAGTTCTTC
TRBD2,TRBJ2-3,TRBV9,-,CASSVHREGDTQYF,TGTGCCAGCAGCGTCCATAGGGAGGGGGATACGCAGTATTTT
-,TRBJ2-1,TRBV7-2,few,CASSLSGQASYNEQFF,TGTGCCAGCAGCTTATCTGGCCAGGCGTCCTACAATGAGCAGTTCTTC
-,TRBJ2-1,TRBV7-8,-,CASSLKASPTYNEQFF,TGTGCCAGCAGCTTAAAGGCTAGTCCCACCTACAATGAGCAGTTCTTC
TRBD1,TRBJ2-5,TRBV9,-,CASSPRWDSKETQYF,TGTGCCAGCAGCCCCCGGTGGGACAGTAAAGAGACCCAGTACTTC
-,TRBJ2-7,TRBV5-6,many,CASSHRVLSYEQYF,TGTGCCAGCAGCCACAGGGTTCTCTCCTACGAGCAGTACTTC
-,TRBJ2-2,TRBV29-1,few,CSVETGGYTGELFF,TGCAGCGTTGAGACAGGCGGGTACACCGGGGAGCTGTTTTTT
-,TRBJ1-1,TRBV7-9,many,CASSLAAENTEAFF,TGTGCCAGCAGCTTAGCGGCCGAAAACACTGAAGCTTTCTTT
-,TRBJ2-7,TRBV10-3,many,CATNGRLDYEQYF,TGTGCCACCAACGGGCGGTTAGACTACGAGCAGTACTTC
-,TRBJ1-3,TRBV21-1,-,CASSNRDRSSGNTIYF,TGTGCCAGCAGCAACCGGGACAGGAGTTCTGGAAACACCATATATTTT
-,TRBJ1-1,TRBV7-2,many,CASSLVGGSSTEAFF,TGTGCCAGCAGCTTAGTTGGTGGGTCTAGTACTGAAGCTTTCTTT
TRBD2,TRBJ2-1,TRBV28,-,CASRRTSLNEQVF,TGTGCCAGCCGGCGGACTAGCCTCAATGAGCAGGTCTTC
TRBD1,TRBJ1-1,TRBV12-3/TRBV12-4,-,CASTVFSGGAGTEAFF,TGTGCCAGCACCGTCTTTTCAGGGGGCGCGGGGACTGAAGCTTTCTTT
-,TRBJ1-5,TRBV19,-,CASSIGQLSNQPQHF,TGTGCCAGTAGTATAGGACAGTTGAGCAATCAGCCCCAGCATTTT